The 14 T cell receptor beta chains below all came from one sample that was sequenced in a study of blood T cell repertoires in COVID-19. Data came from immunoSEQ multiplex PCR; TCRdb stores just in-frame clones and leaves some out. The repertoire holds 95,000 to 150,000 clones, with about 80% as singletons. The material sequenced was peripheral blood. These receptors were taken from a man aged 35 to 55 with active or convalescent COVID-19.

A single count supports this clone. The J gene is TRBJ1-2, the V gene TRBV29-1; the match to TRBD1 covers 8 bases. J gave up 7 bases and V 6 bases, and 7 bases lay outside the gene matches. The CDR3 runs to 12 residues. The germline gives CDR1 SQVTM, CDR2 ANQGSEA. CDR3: CSVFGQGGGYTF. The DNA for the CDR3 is TGCAGCGTCTTTGGACAGGGCGGTGGCTACACCTTC.

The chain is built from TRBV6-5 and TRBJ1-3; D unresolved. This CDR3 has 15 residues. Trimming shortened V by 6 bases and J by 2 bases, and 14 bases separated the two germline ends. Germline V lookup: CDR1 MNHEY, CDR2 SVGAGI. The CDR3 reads CASSTSSQAGNTIYF. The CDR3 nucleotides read TGTGCCAGCAGCACCTCCTCTCAGGCTGGAAACACCATATATTTT.

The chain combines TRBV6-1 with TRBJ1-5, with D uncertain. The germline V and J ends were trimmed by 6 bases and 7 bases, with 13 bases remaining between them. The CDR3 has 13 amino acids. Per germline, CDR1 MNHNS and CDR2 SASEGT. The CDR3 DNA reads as TGTGCCAGCAGCGACGGTTTCGGGCAGCCCCAGCATTTT. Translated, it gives CASSDGFGQPQHF.

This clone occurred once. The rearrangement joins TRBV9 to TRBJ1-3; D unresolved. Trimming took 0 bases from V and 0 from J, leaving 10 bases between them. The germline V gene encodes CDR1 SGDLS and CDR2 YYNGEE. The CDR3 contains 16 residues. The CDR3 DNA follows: TGTGCCAGCAGCGTAGGATCGGGTAGCTCTGGAAACACCATATATTTT. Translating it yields CASSVGSGSSGNTIYF.

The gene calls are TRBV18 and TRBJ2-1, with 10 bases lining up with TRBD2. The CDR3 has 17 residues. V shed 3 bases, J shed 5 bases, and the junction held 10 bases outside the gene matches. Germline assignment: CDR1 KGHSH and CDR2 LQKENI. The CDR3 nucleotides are TGTGCCAGCTCACCCACTCTAGCGGGAGCTCGCAACAATGAGCAGTTCTTC. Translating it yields CASSPTLAGARNNEQFF.

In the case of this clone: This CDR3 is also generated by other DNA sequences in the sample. In DNA form, the CDR3 reads TGTGCCAGTAGTCCGGGACAGGGGGCAGCTAATGAAAAACTGTTTTTT. Its protein is CASSPGQGAANEKLFF. The V gene is TRBV19, the J gene TRBJ1-4, with 12 bases matching TRBD1. Germline CDR1 is LNHDA and CDR2 is SQIVND (reference sequence). With V trimmed by 5 bases and J by 3 bases, 4 bases remained unmatched. This CDR3 has 16 amino acids.

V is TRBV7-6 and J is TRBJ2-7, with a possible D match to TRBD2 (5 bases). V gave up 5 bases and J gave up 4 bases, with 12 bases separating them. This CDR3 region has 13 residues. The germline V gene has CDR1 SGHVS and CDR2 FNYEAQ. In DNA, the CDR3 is TGTGCCAGCAGCCCAAGAGGGAGTTACGAGCAGTACTTC. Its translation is CASSPRGSYEQYF. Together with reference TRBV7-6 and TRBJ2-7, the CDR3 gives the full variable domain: GAGVSQSPRYKVTKRGQDVALRCDPISGHVSLYWYRQALGQGPEFLTYFNYEAQQDKSGLPNDRFSAERPEGSISTLTIQRTEQRDSAMYRCASSPRGSYEQYFGPGTRLTVT.

CDR3 protein: CASSAQTGGGETQYF. CDR3 sequence (DNA): TGTGCCAGCAGCGCTCAGACAGGGGGCGGAGAGACCCAGTACTTC. V gene TRBV6-2 or TRBV6-3 combines with J gene TRBJ2-5, with TRBD1 identical over 10 bases. From germline, CDR1 is MNHEY and CDR2 SVGEGT. Trimming cost V 6 bases and J 4 bases; bases outside gene matches: 8. This CDR3 has 15 amino acids.

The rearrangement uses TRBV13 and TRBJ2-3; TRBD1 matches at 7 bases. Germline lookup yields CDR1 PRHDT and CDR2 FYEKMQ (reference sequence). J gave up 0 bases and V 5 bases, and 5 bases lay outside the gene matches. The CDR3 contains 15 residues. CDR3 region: CASSLRQGSTDTQYF. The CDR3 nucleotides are TGTGCCAGCAGCCTCAGACAGGGCAGCACAGATACGCAGTATTTT.

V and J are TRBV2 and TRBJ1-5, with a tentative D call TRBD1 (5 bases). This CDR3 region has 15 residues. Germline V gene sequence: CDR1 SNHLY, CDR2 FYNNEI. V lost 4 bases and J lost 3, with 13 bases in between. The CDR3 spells CASSAEGVFNQPQHF. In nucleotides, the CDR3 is TGTGCCAGCAGTGCGGAAGGGGTTTTCAATCAGCCCCAGCATTTT.

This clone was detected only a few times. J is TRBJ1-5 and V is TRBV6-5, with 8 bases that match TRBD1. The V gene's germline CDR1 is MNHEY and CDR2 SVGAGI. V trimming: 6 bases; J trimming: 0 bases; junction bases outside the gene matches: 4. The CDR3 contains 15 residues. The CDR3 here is CASRTGGSSNQPQHF. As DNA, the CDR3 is TGTGCCAGCAGAACAGGGGGTAGTAGCAATCAGCCCCAGCATTTT.

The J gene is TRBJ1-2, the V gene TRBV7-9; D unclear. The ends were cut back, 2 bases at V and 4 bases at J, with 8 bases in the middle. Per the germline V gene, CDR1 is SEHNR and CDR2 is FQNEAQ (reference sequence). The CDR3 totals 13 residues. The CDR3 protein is CASSLNGPYGYTF. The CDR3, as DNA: TGTGCCAGCAGCTTAAATGGCCCCTATGGCTACACCTTC.

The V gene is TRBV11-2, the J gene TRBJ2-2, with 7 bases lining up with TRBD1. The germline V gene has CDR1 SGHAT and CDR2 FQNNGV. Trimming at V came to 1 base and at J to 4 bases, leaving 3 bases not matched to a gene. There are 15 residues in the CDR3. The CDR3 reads CASSLVTGVTGELFF. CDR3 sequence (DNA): TGTGCCAGCAGCTTAGTAACAGGGGTCACCGGGGAGCTGTTTTTT.

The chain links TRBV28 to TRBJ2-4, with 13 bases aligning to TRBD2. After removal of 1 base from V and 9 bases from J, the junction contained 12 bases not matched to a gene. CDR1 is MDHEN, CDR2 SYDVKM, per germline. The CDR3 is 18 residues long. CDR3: CASSLSPTSGRAQVIQYF. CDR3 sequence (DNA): TGTGCCAGCAGTTTATCCCCCACTAGCGGGAGGGCTCAGGTCATTCAGTACTTC. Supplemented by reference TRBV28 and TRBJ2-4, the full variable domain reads DVKVTQSSRYLVKRTGEKVFLECVQDMDHENMFWYRQDPGLGLRLIYFSYDVKMKEKGDIPEGYSVSREKKERFSLILESASTNQTSMYLCASSLSPTSGRAQVIQYFGAGTRLSVL.